This entry lists 20 T cell receptor beta chains sequenced from one sample in a study of T cell responses to AZD1222 COVID-19 vaccine. Only in-frame clones appear in the TCRdb table, and some are missing; sequencing was by immunoSEQ multiplex PCR. The table lists about 150,000 clones, about 90% of them singletons. This material consisted of peripheral blood, taken on day 0 of AZD1222 vaccination. The receptor source for this set is an adult in good health.

The rearrangement joins TRBV6-5 to TRBJ1-1, with D perhaps TRBD1 (5 bases). This CDR3 is 14 amino acids long. CDR1 is MNHEY, CDR2 SVGAGI, per germline. Trimming pared 6 bases from V and 4 bases from J, leaving 15 bases between. In DNA form, the CDR3 reads TGTGCCAGCAGCCGAGGGACTTGGGGCACTGAAGCTTTCTTT. The encoded protein is CASSRGTWGTEAFF.

V gene TRBV7-6 combines with J gene TRBJ1-4; the match to TRBD1 covers 8 bases. Germline loops: CDR1 SGHVS, CDR2 FNYEAQ. This CDR3 has 17 amino acids. Trimming took 5 bases from V and 0 from J; bases not matched to a gene: 8. The CDR3 sequence is CASSPDTQGATNEKLFF. The CDR3 bases are TGTGCCAGCAGCCCGGACACACAGGGGGCAACTAATGAAAAACTGTTTTTT.

The gene calls are TRBV19 and TRBJ1-5; D call uncertain. Looked up from germline, CDR1 is LNHDA and CDR2 is SQIVND (reference sequence). V lost 6 bases, J lost 0 bases, and 9 bases lay in between. The CDR3 has 14 residues. CDR3 DNA sequence: TGTGCCAGTAGAGCCCAGATTAGCAATCAGCCCCAGCATTTT. Translation gives CASRAQISNQPQHF.

The V and J genes are TRBV4-2 and TRBJ1-5; 8 positions match TRBD1. The germline V gene has CDR1 LGHNA and CDR2 YNFKEQ. The CDR3 consists of 17 residues. V dropped 1 base and J dropped 4; count of bases not matched to a gene: 9. This chain's CDR3 is CASSQGTGQGPNQPQHF. The CDR3 region has the DNA TGTGCCAGCAGCCAAGGAACTGGACAGGGACCGAATCAGCCCCAGCATTTT.

The rearrangement uses TRBV6-5 and TRBJ1-2, with D perhaps matching TRBD1 (5 bases). The CDR3 has 14 amino acids. Trimming left V 10 bases short and J 4 bases short, with 19 bases between. Germline V lookup: CDR1 MNHEY, CDR2 SVGAGI. CDR3 sequence reads: CATRNPGRLYGYTF. CDR3 nucleotide sequence: TGTGCCACTCGGAACCCGGGGCGACTCTATGGCTACACCTTC.

The CDR3 DNA follows: TGTGCCAGCAGCCCCTTTCAGGGTGGCTACACCTTC. Translated: CASSPFQGGYTF. This sequence joins TRBV7-2 and TRBJ1-2; possible D gene TRBD1, 5 bases. The germline gives CDR1 SGHTA, CDR2 FQGNSA. The CDR3 sequence is 12 residues long. The V end was cut by 5 bases, the J end by 7 bases, with 11 bases between.

The chain employs TRBV3-1 (or the pseudogene TRBV3-2) and TRBJ1-2; D gene unclear. V was clipped by 0 bases and J by 7 bases, with 6 bases between them. The CDR3 has 12 residues. Germline V gives CDR1 LGHDT, CDR2 YNNKEL (reference sequence). The chain's CDR3 is CASSQEIGGYTF. CDR3 nucleotides: TGTGCCAGCAGCCAAGAGATCGGTGGCTACACCTTC.

The chain joins TRBV6-5 to TRBJ2-7; D is possibly TRBD1 (5 bases). The CDR3 has 13 residues. The V gene lost 0 bases and the J gene lost 2 bases, with 5 bases spanning the gap. From germline, CDR1 is MNHEY and CDR2 SVGAGI. The DNA for the CDR3 is TGTGCCAGCAGTTACTCGGGGCCCTACGAGCAGTACTTC. Its translation: CASSYSGPYEQYF.

V and J are TRBV27 and TRBJ2-7; unclear D gene. Germline values: CDR1 MNHEY, CDR2 SMNVEV (reference sequence). V was clipped by 5 bases and J by 4 bases, with 18 bases between them. The CDR3 is 15 residues long. CDR3 in amino acids: CASSPVVNGEYEQYF. The CDR3 DNA reads as TGTGCCAGCAGTCCTGTGGTGAACGGCGAGTACGAGCAGTACTTC.

V gene TRBV12-5 combines with J gene TRBJ1-6; 11 bases line up with TRBD1. V lost 3 bases to trimming and J lost 8 bases; unmatched junction nucleotides: 3. This CDR3 has 15 residues. Germline assignment: CDR1 LGHNT and CDR2 FRNRAP. CDR3 protein: CASGFRDRGDSPLHF. CDR3 coding DNA: TGTGCTAGTGGTTTTCGGGACAGGGGGGATTCACCCCTCCACTTT.

This clone was counted only a few times. The chain uses TRBV30 and TRBJ2-1; TRBD2 is a possible D gene (5 bases). The germline V and J ends were trimmed by 4 bases and 8 bases, with 21 bases remaining between them. In germline, CDR1 is GTSNPN, CDR2 SVGIG (reference sequence). The CDR3 runs to 15 residues. The CDR3: CAWTRTSRPLDEQFF. The CDR3, as DNA: TGTGCCTGGACGAGGACTTCCCGGCCTCTCGATGAGCAGTTCTTC.

This chain uses TRBV11-2 with TRBJ1-1; possibly TRBD1 for D (5 bases). V was clipped by 3 bases and J by 11 bases, with 10 bases between them. Germline assignment: CDR1 SGHAT and CDR2 FQNNGV. CDR3 length equals 11 residues. The CDR3 here is CASSLSRVAFF. The DNA of the CDR3 is TGTGCCAGCAGCTTGAGCAGGGTTGCTTTCTTT.

V is TRBV5-1 and J is TRBJ2-2; D might be TRBD1 (7 bases). CDR3 size: 13 residues. Germline V gene lookup returns CDR1 SGHRS and CDR2 YFSETQ. The V end was cut by 6 bases, the J end by 5 bases, with 11 bases between. The CDR3 spells CASTQGGTGELFF. The CDR3 DNA reads as TGCGCCAGCACTCAGGGGGGAACCGGGGAGCTGTTTTTT.

V and J are TRBV20-1 and TRBJ2-7; a possible D gene is TRBD2 (7 bases). This CDR3 region has 11 residues. V was clipped by 6 bases and J by 7 bases, with 13 bases between them. Looked up from germline, CDR1 is DFQATT and CDR2 is SNEGSKA (reference sequence). The CDR3 nucleotides read TGCAGTGCCAAGAGCGGGACAGAGCAGTACTTC. Encoded protein: CSAKSGTEQYF.

J is TRBJ1-3 and V is TRBV14, with D uncertain. CDR1 and CDR2 (germline): SGHDN, FVKESK. CDR3 length: 16 residues. Trimming removed 2 bases from V and 0 bases from J, with 11 bases in between. CDR3 coding DNA: TGTGCCAGCAGCCAAATGGGGATGCACTCTGGAAACACCATATATTTT. Translating gives CASSQMGMHSGNTIYF.

The rearrangement links TRBV5-1 to TRBJ1-1, with TRBD1 identical over 8 bases. The CDR3 has 14 residues. Trimming at V came to 4 bases and at J to 3 bases, leaving 5 bases not matched to a gene. The germline gives CDR1 SGHRS, CDR2 YFSETQ. The CDR3 DNA sequence: TGCGCCAGCAGCAACACAGGGGGTGACACTGAAGCTTTCTTT. It encodes CASSNTGGDTEAFF.

The chain links TRBV5-4 to TRBJ2-1; 9 positions match TRBD1. The germline V gene encodes CDR1 SGHNT and CDR2 YYREEE (reference sequence). The length of the CDR3 is 16 residues. After removal of 4 bases from V and 6 bases from J, the junction contained 11 bases not matched to a gene. DNA for the CDR3: TGTGCCAGCAGCCCCAAACCGGGACAGGGTTCCAATGAGCAGTTCTTC. Translating gives CASSPKPGQGSNEQFF. Filled out from reference TRBV5-4 and TRBJ2-1, the complete variable domain reads ETGVTQSPTHLIKTRGQQVTLRCSSQSGHNTVSWYQQALGQGPQFIFQYYREEENGRGNFPPRFSGLQFPNYSSELNVNALELDDSALYLCASSPKPGQGSNEQFFGPGTRLTVL.

The V gene is TRBV30, the J gene TRBJ1-1, with 7 bases matching TRBD1. The CDR3 contains 14 residues. CDR1 and CDR2 (germline): GTSNPN, SVGIG (reference sequence). V shed 0 bases and J 4 bases; nucleotides not matched to a gene: 5. This chain's CDR3 is CAWSVTGFGTEAFF. The CDR3 DNA sequence: TGTGCCTGGAGTGTGACAGGGTTCGGCACTGAAGCTTTCTTT.

The chain uses TRBV5-1 and TRBJ2-7; D is unresolved. The germline CDR1 and CDR2 sequences are SGHRS and YFSETQ. V was shortened by 3 bases and J by 3 bases, with 4 bases between the two germline ends. The CDR3 has 11 residues. The CDR3 region is CASSSNYEQYF. For the CDR3, the DNA is TGCGCCAGCAGCTCAAACTACGAGCAGTACTTC.

V is TRBV6-4 and J is TRBJ1-1; D remains ambiguous. This CDR3 comprises 16 residues. V was trimmed by 8 bases and J by 5 bases, leaving 24 bases between them. CDR1 MRHNA and CDR2 SNTAGT come from the germline V gene. The CDR3 DNA follows: TGTGCCAGCCCAAGTATGTTCCACGGAGTGGGGACTGAAGCTTTCTTT. Translation gives CASPSMFHGVGTEAFF.